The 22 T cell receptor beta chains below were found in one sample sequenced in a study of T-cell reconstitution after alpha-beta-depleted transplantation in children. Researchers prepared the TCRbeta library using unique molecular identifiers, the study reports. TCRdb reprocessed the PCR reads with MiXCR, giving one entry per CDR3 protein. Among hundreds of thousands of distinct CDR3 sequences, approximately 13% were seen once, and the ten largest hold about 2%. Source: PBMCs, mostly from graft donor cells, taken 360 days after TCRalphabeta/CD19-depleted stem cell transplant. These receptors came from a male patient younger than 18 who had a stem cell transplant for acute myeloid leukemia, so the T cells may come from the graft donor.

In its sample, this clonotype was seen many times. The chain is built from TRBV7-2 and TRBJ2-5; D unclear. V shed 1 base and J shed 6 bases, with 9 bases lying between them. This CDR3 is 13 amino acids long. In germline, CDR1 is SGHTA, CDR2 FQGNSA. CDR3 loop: CASSLGLGKTQYF. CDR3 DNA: TGTGCCAGCAGCTTAGGGCTCGGAAAGACCCAGTACTTC.

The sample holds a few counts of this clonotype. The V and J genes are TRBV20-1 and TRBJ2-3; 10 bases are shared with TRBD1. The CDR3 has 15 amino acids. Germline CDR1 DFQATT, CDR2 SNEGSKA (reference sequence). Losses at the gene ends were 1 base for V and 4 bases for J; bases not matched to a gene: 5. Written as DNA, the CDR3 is TGCAGTGCTAGAGGACAGGGGGCTTGGGCAGATACGCAGTATTTT. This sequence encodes CSARGQGAWADTQYF.

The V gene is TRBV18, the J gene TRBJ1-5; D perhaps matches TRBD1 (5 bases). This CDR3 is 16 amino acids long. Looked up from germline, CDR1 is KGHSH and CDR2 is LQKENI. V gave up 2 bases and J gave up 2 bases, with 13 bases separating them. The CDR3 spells CASSPVRGFGNQPQHF. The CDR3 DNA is TGTGCCAGCTCACCAGTGCGGGGCTTTGGCAATCAGCCCCAGCATTTT.

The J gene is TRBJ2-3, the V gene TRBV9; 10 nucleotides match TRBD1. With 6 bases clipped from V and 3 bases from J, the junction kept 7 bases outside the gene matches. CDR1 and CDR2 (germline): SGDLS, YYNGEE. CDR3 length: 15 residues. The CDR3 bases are TGTGCCAGCACCATCGGACAGGGGGTAACAGATACGCAGTATTTT. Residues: CASTIGQGVTDTQYF.

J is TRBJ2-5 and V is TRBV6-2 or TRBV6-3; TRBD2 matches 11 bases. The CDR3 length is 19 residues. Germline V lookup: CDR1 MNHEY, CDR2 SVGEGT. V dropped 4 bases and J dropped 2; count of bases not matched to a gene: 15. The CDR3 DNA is TGTGCCAGCAGTTGGCAACCCCTCCTAGCGGGAGGCTTTCAAGAGACCCAGTACTTC. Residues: CASSWQPLLAGGFQETQYF.

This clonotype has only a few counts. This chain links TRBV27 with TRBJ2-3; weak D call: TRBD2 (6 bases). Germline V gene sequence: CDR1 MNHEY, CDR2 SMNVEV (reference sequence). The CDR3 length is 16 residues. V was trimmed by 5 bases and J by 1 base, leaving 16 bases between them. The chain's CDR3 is CASSLQRVLRTDTQYF. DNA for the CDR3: TGTGCCAGCAGTCTCCAGCGGGTTCTTCGCACAGATACGCAGTATTTT.

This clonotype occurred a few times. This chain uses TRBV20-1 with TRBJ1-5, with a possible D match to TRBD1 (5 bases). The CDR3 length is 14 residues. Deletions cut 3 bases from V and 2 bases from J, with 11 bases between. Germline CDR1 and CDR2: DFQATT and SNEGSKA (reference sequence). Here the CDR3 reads CSASREVGNQPQHF. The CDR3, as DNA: TGCAGTGCTAGCAGGGAGGTGGGCAATCAGCCCCAGCATTTT.

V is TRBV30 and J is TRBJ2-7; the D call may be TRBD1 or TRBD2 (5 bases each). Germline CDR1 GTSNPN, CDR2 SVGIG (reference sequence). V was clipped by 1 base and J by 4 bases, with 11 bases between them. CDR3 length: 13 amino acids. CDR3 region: CAWSDGTGYEQYF. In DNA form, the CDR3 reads TGTGCCTGGAGTGACGGGACGGGATACGAGCAGTACTTC.

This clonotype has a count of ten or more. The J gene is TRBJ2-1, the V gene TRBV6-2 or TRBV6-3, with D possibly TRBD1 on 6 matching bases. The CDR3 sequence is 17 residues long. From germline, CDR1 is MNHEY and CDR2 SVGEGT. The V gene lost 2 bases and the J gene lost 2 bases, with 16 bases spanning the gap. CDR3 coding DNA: TGTGCCAGCAGTTACACTCGGTCGACAGGTACCTACAATGAGCAGTTCTTC. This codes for CASSYTRSTGTYNEQFF.

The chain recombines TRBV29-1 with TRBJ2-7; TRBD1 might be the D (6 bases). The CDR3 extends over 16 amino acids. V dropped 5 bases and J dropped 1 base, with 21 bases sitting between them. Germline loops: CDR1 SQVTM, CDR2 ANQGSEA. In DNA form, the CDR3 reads TGCAGCGTTAGTGGGGTGCGCAAGGGGGAATCCTACGAGCAGTACTTC. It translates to CSVSGVRKGESYEQYF.

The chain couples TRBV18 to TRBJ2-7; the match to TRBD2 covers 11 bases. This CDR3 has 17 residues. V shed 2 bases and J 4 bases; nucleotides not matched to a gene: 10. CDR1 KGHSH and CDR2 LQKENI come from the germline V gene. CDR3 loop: CASSPEQLAGVLYEQYF. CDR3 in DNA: TGTGCCAGCTCACCAGAACAACTAGCGGGAGTTTTGTACGAGCAGTACTTC.

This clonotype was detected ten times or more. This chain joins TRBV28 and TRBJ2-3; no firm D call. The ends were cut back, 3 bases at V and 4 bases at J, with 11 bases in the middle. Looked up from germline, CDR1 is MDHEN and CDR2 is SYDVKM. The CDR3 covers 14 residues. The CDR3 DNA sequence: TGTGCCAGCAGTTTGATCCCTGTCGCAGATACGCAGTATTTT. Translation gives CASSLIPVADTQYF.

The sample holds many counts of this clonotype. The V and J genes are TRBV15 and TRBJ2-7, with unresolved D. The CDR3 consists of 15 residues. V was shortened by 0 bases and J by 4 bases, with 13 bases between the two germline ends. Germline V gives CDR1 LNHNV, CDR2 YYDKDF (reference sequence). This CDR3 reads CATSRDRSKGYEQYF. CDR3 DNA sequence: TGTGCCACCAGCAGAGATCGGAGTAAGGGATACGAGCAGTACTTC. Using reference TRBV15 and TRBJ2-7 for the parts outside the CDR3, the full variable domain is DAMVIQNPRYQVTQFGKPVTLSCSQTLNHNVMYWYQQKSSQAPKLLFHYYDKDFNNEADTPDNFQSRRPNTSFCFLDIRSPGLGDTAMYLCATSRDRSKGYEQYFGPGTRLTVT.

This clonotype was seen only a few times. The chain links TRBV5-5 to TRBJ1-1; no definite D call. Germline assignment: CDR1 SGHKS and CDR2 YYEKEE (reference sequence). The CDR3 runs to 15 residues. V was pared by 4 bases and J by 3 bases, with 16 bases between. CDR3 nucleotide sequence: TGTGCCAGCAGCCCCCAGGCTATTGGGGACACTGAAGCTTTCTTT. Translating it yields CASSPQAIGDTEAFF.

CDR3 DNA sequence: TGTGCCAGCAGCCATCCGGGGAGCTCCTACAATGAGCAGTTCTTC. This sequence encodes CASSHPGSSYNEQFF. This rearrangement joins TRBV3-1 to TRBJ2-1, with a tentative D call TRBD2 (5 bases). Per germline, CDR1 LGHDT and CDR2 YNNKEL (reference sequence). Trimming took off 3 bases at V and 0 bases at J, with 9 bases between the two ends. The CDR3 loop spans 15 amino acids.

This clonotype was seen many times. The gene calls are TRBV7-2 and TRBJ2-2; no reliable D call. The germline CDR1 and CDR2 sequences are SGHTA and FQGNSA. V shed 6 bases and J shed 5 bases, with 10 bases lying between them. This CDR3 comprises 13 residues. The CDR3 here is CASRPIGTGELFF. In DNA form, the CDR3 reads TGTGCCAGCAGACCCATAGGTACCGGGGAGCTGTTTTTT. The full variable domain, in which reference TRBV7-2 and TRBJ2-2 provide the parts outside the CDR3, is GAGVSQSPSNKVTEKGKDVELRCDPISGHTALYWYRQSLGQGLEFLIYFQGNSAPDKSGLPSDRFSAERTGGSVSTLTIQRTQQEDSAVYLCASRPIGTGELFFGEGSRLTVL.

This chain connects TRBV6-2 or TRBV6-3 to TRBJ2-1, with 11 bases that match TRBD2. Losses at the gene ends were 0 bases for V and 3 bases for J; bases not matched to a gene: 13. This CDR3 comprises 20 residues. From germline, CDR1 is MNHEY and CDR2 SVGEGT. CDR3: CASSYSPSGRFPLHYNEQFF. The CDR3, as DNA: TGTGCCAGCAGTTACTCCCCTAGCGGGAGGTTCCCTCTCCACTACAATGAGCAGTTCTTC.

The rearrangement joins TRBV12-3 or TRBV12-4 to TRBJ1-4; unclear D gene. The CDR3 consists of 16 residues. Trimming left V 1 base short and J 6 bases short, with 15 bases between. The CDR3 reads CASSLVPGPSYEKLFF. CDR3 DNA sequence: TGTGCCAGCAGTTTAGTACCCGGGCCATCCTATGAAAAACTGTTTTTT.

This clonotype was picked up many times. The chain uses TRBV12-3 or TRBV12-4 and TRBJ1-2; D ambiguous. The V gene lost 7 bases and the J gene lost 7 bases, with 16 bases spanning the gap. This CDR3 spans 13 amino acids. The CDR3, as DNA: TGTGCCAGCACTTCGACCGCGACCCGTGGCTACACCTTC. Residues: CASTSTATRGYTF.

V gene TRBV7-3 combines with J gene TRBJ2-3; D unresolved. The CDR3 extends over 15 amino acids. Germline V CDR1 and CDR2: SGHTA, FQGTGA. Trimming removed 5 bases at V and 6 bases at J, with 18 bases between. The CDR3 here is CASSLLPRGLDTQYF. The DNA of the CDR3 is TGTGCCAGCAGCCTTCTACCACGAGGTTTGGATACGCAGTATTTT.

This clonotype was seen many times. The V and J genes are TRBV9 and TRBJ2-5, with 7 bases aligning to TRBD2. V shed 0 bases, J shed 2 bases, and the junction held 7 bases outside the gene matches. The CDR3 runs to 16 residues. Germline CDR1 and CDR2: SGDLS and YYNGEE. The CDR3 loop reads CASSVDGGGVQETQYF. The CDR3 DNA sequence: TGTGCCAGCAGCGTAGATGGGGGAGGGGTACAAGAGACCCAGTACTTC. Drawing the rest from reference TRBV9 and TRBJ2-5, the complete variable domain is DSGVTQTPKHLITATGQRVTLRCSPRSGDLSVYWYQQSLDQGLQFLIQYYNGEERAKGNILERFSAQQFPDLHSELNLSSLELGDSALYFCASSVDGGGVQETQYFGPGTRLLVL.

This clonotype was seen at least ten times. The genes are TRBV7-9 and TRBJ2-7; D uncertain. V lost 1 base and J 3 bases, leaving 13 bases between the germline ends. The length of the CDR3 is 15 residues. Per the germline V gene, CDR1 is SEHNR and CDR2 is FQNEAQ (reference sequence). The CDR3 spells CASSLVGLGRYEQYF. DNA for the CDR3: TGTGCCAGCAGCTTAGTAGGGCTAGGCCGCTACGAGCAGTACTTC. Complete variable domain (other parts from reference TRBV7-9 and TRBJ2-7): DTGVSQNPRHKITKRGQNVTFRCDPISEHNRLYWYRQTLGQGPEFLTYFQNEAQLEKSRLLSDRFSAERPKGSFSTLEIQRTEQGDSAMYLCASSLVGLGRYEQYFGPGTRLTVT.